This TCR beta chain was identified in a study of blood T cell repertoires in COVID-19. Overall study: Sources were T cells, B-cell-depleted T cells, or PBMCs; the material itself was cDNA or gDNA.

Original data processing: Estimation of nucleated cell counts was performed using reference gene primer amplification. TCRdb keeps only in-frame clones here, not all; method: immunoSEQ multiplex PCR. That table is the source of V, J and clone size, and D and trimming were worked out from the DNA. The sample shows around 250,000 clones, 85% to 90% of them seen only once. Germline values: CDR1 ENHRY, CDR2 SYGVKD. Trimming left V 3 bases short and J 2 bases short, with 9 bases between. The CDR3 contains 14 residues. Sequenced input: PBMCs or T cells enriched from blood (not recorded which). This clonotype was obtained from a woman aged 45 to 65 who had recovered from COVID-19. V and J are TRBV10-3 and TRBJ2-3; D call uncertain. CDR3 amino acids: CAISDRLTTDTQYF. The DNA for the CDR3 is TGTGCCATCAGTGATCGACTCACCACAGATACGCAGTATTTT.